This T cell receptor (beta chain) stems from a study of tumor and adjacent non-tumor tissue in lung cancer. Study context: The cohort had about twelve adenocarcinoma, a couple of squamous cell and 1 small cell patients. Stage I to III disease affected approximately 11 men and roughly 5 women aged about 31 to 80.

No cell sorting was done before RNA was extracted from the tissue. This clonotype was found many times. Its target is not known. TCRbeta libraries were built with three rounds of nested PCR, modified from ARM-PCR. TCRdb reanalysed the multiplex PCR reads using MiXCR and keeps one entry per CDR3 protein. The sample has 90,000 to 110,000 distinct CDR3 sequences; approximately 82% are singletons. Broader study findings: TCR diversity was significantly greater in tumor than normal lung tissue.

The receptor was derived from a woman in her sixties with non-small cell lung cancer. Sequences were obtained from lung tumor tissue.

The CDR3 region is CASETGGAEEKLFF. The CDR3 DNA follows: TGTGCCAGTGAGACAGGGGGCGCGGAAGAAAAACTGTTTTTT. The chain carries TRBV6-1 and TRBJ1-4, with TRBD1 matching over 10 bases. The germline gives CDR1 MNHNS, CDR2 SASEGT. V lost 9 bases to trimming and J lost 8 bases; unmatched junction nucleotides: 9. CDR3 size: 14 residues.